This T cell receptor (beta chain) was identified during a study of cytomegalovirus exposure and HLA in healthy donors. Findings and caveats of the study: Looking again later, the authors saw that most CMV-associated TCR beta chains seemed HLA-restricted. The study dropped some indistinguishable V segments, TRBV6-2 and TRBV6-3 among them. Across donors, presence/absence analyses took sequencing depth to be roughly uniform.

The PCR was carried out with 60 Vbeta primers and 13 Jbeta primers. In the original analysis: Later, 65 million to 90 million unique TCR beta chains were counted in an analysis, and about 10 million of them were shared. Sequenced by immunoSEQ multiplex PCR; TCRdb stores in-frame clones only, minus some. From that table come the V and J calls and clone size; the DNA was used to work out D and trimming. The profile shows more than 140,000 clones, over 75% of them singletons. Concerning this clone itself: Its antigen is undetermined.

Germline loops: CDR1 GTSNPN, CDR2 SVGIG (reference sequence). This CDR3 has 15 residues. V lost 5 bases, J lost 1 base, and 9 bases stayed unmatched. The specimen was PBMCs. The rearrangement uses TRBV30 and TRBJ1-1; 8 positions match TRBD1. The receptor was derived from a man aged 25-40 years in good health and CMV-seropositive. The CDR3 spells CAWGTQGAPNTEAFF. CDR3 bases: TGTGCCTGGGGTACTCAGGGGGCGCCGAACACTGAAGCTTTCTTT.